The sequence of this T cell receptor (beta chain) was determined in a study of blood T cell repertoires in COVID-19. TCRdb's table, derived via immunoSEQ multiplex PCR, lists solely in-frame clones and lacks some. The repertoire holds roughly 150,000 clones, around three quarters seen once, with around 20% in the top ten. Trimming cost V 11 bases and J 4 bases, with 18 bases left between them. The V gene's germline CDR1 is LNHDA and CDR2 SQIVND (reference sequence). The CDR3 is made up of 13 amino acids. The genes are TRBV19 and TRBJ2-7, with D perhaps TRBD1 (5 bases). Sequencing was done on a sample of PBMCs or T cells enriched from blood (not recorded which). The receptor comes from a woman between 65 and 79 years old in a cohort exposed to, infected with or recovered from COVID-19 (not recorded which). CDR3 in amino acids: CAAGTGTNYEQYF. The CDR3 bases are TGTGCCGCCGGCACAGGTACTAATTACGAGCAGTACTTC.